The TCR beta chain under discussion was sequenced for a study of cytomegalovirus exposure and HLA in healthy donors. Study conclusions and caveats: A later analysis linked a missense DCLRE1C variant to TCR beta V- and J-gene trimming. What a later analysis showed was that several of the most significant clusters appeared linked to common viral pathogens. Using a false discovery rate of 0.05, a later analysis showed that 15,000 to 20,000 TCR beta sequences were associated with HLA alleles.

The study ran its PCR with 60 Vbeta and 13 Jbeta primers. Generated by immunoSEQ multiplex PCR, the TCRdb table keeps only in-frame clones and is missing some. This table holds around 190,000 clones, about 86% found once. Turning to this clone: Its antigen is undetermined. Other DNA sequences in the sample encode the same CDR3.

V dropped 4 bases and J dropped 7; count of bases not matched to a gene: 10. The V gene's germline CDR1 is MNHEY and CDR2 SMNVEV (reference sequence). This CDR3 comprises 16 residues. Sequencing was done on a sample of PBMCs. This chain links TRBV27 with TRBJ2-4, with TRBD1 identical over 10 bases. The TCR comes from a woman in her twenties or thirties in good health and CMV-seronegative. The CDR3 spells CASSSPSGQGVNIQYF. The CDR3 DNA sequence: TGTGCCAGCAGTTCCCCCTCCGGACAGGGGGTGAACATTCAGTACTTC.